The subject of this entry is one TCR beta chain. The antigen is unknown. This sample stems from a study of OX40 agonist ivuxolimab in advanced cancers. General observations from the study: The study found that CD8+ T cells averaged more expanded clones than CD4+.

V shed 2 bases and J 6 bases; nucleotides not matched to a gene: 12. Germline V gives CDR1 MNHNS, CDR2 SASEGT. There are 16 residues in the CDR3. Repertoires were generated with immunoSEQ multiplex PCR, while TCRdb's copy carries only in-frame clones and drops some. This sample has more than 55,000 clones, with 70% to 90% found just once. This receptor was identified in an adult with an advanced solid tumor such as melanoma, head and neck, liver or kidney cancer. The sequencing here drew on CD4+ or CD8+ T cells sorted from blood, taken in a trial of the OX40 agonist ivuxolimab. This chain links TRBV6-1 with TRBJ2-7, with 8 bases identical to TRBD1. CDR3 amino acids: CASSETRQGISGEQYF. As DNA, the CDR3 is TGTGCCAGCAGTGAAACTCGACAGGGGATCTCCGGCGAGCAGTACTTC.